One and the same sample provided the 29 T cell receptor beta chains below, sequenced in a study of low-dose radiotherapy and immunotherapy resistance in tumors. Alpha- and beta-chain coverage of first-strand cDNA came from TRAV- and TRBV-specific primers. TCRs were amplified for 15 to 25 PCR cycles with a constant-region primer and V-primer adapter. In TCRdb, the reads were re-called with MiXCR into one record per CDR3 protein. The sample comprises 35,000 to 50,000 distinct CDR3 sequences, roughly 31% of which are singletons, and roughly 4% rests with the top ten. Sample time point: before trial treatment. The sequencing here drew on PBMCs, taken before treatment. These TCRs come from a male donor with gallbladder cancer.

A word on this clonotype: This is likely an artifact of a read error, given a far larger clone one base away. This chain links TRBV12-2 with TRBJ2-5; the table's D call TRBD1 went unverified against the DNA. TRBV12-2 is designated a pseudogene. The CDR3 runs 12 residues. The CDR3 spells CTSSSQGETQYF. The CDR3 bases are TGTACCAGCAGCTCTCAGGGCGAGACCCAGTACTTC.

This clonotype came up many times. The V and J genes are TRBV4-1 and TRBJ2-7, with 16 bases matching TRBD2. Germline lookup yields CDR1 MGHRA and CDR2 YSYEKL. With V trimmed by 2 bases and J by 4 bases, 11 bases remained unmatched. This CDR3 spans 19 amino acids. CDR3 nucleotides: TGCGCCAGCAGCCAACCGGTTCCGGGACTAGCGGGGGGGGTTTACGAGCAGTACTTC. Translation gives CASSQPVPGLAGGVYEQYF.

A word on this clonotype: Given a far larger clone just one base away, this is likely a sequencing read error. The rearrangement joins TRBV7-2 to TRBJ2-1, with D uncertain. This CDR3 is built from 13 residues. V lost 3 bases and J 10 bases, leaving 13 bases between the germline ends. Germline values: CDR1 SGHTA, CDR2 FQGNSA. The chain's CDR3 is CASSFASSYEQFF. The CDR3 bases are TGTGCCAGCAGCTTTGCCTCCTCCTACGAGCAGTTCTTC. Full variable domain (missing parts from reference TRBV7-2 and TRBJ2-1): GAGVSQSPSNKVTEKGKDVELRCDPISGHTALYWYRQSLGQGLEFLIYFQGNSAPDKSGLPSDRFSAERTGGSVSTLTIQRTQQEDSAVYLCASSFASSYEQFFGPGTRLTVL.

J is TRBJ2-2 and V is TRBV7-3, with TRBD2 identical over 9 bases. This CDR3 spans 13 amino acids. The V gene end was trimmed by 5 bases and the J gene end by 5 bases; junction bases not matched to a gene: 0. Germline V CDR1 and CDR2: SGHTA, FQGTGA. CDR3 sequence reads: CASSAGGTGELFF. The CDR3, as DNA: TGTGCCAGCAGCGCGGGGGGGACCGGGGAGCTGTTTTTT. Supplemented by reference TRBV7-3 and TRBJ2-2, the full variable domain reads GAGVSQTPSNKVTEKGKYVELRCDPISGHTALYWYRQSLGQGPEFLIYFQGTGAADDSGLPNDRFFAVRPEGSVSTLKIQRTERGDSAVYLCASSAGGTGELFFGEGSRLTVL.

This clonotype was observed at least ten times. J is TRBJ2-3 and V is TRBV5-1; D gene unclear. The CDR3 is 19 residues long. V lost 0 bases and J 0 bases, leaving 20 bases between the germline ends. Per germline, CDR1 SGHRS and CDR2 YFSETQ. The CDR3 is CASSLGILGSPTSTDTQYF. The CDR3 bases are TGCGCCAGCAGCTTGGGAATCCTGGGGTCCCCGACTAGCACAGATACGCAGTATTTT.

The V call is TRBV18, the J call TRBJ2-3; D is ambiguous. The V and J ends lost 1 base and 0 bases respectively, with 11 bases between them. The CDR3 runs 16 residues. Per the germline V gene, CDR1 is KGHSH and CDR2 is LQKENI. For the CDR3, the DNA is TGTGCCAGCTCACCACAGCTGGCAGGAAGCACAGATACGCAGTATTTT. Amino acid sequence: CASSPQLAGSTDTQYF.

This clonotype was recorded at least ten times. CDR3 region: CSAIVLPGTDTQYF. CDR3 DNA: TGCAGTGCTATTGTCCTACCGGGGACAGATACGCAGTATTTT. The chain uses TRBV20-1 and TRBJ2-3, with a weak D call TRBD2 (5 bases). Germline V gene sequence: CDR1 DFQATT, CDR2 SNEGSKA (reference sequence). V was clipped by 4 bases and J by 3 bases, with 14 bases between them. There are 14 residues in the CDR3.

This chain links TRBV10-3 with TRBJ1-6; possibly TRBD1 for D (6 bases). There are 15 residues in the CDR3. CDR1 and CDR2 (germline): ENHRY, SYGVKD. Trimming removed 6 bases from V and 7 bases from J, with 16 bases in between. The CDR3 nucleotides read TGTGCCATCAGCGGCGGGGGCAGGGTAAATTCACCCCTCCACTTT. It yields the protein CAISGGGRVNSPLHF.

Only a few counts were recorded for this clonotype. Written as DNA, the CDR3 is TGCGCCAGCAGCTTAAGAGGGGGCGTCGAGCAGTACTTC. Its translation is CASSLRGGVEQYF. The chain carries TRBV5-1 and TRBJ2-7; 7 nucleotides line up with TRBD1. This CDR3 has 13 residues. Germline CDR1 is SGHRS and CDR2 is YFSETQ. V shed 2 bases, J shed 6 bases, and the junction held 5 bases outside the gene matches.

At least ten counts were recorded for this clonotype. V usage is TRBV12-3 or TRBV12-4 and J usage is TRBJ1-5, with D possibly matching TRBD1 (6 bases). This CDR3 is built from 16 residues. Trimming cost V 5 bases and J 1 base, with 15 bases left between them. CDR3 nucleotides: TGTGCCAGCAGTCGATCGGACAGTATGAGCAATCAGCCCCAGCATTTT. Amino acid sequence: CASSRSDSMSNQPQHF.

The CDR3 is CASNGGQGAGSNQPQHF. CDR3 DNA sequence: TGTGCCAGTAATGGTGGACAGGGGGCAGGAAGCAATCAGCCCCAGCATTTT. The rearrangement uses TRBV19 and TRBJ1-5; 11 positions match TRBD1. The germline CDR1 and CDR2 sequences are LNHDA and SQIVND (reference sequence). The CDR3 is made up of 17 amino acids. J was trimmed by 1 base and V by 7 bases; bases with no gene match: 9.

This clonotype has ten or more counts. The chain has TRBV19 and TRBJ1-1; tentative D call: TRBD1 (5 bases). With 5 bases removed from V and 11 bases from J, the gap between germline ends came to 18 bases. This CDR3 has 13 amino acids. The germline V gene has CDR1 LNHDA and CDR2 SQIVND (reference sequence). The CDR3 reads CASSPVREPGAFF. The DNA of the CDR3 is TGTGCCAGTAGTCCAGTCAGGGAACCGGGCGCTTTCTTT.

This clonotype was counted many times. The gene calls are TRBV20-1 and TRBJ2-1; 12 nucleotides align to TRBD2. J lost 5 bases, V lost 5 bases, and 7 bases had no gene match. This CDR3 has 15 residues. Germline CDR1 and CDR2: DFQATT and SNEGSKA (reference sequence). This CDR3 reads CSAPPSGGANNEQFF. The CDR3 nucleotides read TGCAGTGCTCCTCCTAGCGGGGGGGCAAACAATGAGCAGTTCTTC.

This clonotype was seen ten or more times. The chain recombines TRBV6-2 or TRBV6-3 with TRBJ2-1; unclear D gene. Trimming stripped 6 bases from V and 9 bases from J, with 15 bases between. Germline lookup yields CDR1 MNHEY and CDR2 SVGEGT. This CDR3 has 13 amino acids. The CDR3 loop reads CASRPPAAAEQFF. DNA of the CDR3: TGTGCCAGCAGACCACCGGCGGCGGCTGAGCAGTTCTTC.

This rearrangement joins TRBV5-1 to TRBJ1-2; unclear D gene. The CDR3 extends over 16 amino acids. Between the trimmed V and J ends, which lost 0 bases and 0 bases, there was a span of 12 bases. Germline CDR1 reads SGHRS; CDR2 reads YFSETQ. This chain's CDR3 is CASSLEPLSTNYGYTF. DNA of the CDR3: TGCGCCAGCAGCTTGGAGCCGCTATCCACTAACTATGGCTACACCTTC.

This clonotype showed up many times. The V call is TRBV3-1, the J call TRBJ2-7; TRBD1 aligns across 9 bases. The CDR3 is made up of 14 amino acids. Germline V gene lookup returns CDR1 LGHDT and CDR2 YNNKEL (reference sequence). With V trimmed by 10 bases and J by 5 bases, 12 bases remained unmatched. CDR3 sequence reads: CATTRDRASHEQYF. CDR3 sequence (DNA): TGTGCCACCACGCGGGACAGGGCTAGCCACGAGCAGTACTTC.

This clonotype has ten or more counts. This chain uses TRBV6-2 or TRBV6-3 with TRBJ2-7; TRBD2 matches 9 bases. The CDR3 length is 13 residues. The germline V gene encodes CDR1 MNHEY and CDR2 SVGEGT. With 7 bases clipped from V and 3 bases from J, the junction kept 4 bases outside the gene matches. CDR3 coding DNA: TGTGCCAGCAACCGAGCGGGGGGCTACGAGCAGTACTTC. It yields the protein CASNRAGGYEQYF.

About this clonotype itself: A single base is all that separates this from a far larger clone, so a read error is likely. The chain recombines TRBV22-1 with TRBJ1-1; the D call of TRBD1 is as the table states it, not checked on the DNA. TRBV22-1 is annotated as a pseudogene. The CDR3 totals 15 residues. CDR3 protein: CVSKPGQGLNTEAFF. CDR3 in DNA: TGTGTCAGCAAACCGGGACAGGGATTGAACACTGAAGCTTTCTTT.

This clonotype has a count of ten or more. The CDR3 region is CASSSYRAEKLFF. The CDR3 coding sequence is TGCGCCAGCAGTTCCTACAGGGCCGAAAAACTGTTTTTT. The chain is built from TRBV5-1 and TRBJ1-4; a possible D gene is TRBD1 (6 bases). Germline CDR1 and CDR2: SGHRS and YFSETQ. The CDR3 consists of 13 residues. V was pared by 5 bases and J by 8 bases, with 13 bases between.

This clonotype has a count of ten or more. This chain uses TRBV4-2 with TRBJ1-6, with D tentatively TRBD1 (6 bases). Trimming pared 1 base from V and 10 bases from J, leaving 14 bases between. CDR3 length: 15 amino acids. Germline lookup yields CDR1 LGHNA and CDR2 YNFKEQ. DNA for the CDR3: TGTGCCAGCAGCCAAGCAGCCCAGGGGACATCACCCCTCCACTTT. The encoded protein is CASSQAAQGTSPLHF.

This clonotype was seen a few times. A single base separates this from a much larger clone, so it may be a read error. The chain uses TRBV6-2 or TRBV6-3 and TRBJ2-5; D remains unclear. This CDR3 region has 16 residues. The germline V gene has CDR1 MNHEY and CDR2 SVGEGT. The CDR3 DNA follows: TGTGCCAGCAGTTATAGGCTAGGCGGTGGCCAAGAGGCCCAGTACTTC. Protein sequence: CASSYRLGGGQEAQYF.

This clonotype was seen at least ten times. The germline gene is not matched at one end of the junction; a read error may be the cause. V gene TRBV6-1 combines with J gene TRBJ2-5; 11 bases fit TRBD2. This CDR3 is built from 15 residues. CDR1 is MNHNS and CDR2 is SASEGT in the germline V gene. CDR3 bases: TGTGCCATCAGTGAGGGAACTAGCGGGAGAGAGACCCAGTACTTC. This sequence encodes CAISEGTSGRETQYF.

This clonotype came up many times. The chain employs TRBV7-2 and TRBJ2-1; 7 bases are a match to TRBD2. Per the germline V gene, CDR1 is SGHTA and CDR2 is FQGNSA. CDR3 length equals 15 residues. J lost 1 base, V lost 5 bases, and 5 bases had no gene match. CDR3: CASSPGRESYNEQFF. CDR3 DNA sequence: TGTGCCAGCAGCCCTGGGCGGGAGTCCTACAATGAGCAGTTCTTC.

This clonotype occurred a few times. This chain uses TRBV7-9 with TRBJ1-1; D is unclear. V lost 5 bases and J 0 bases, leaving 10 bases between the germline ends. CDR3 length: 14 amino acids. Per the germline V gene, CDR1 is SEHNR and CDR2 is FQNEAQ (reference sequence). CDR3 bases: TGTGCCAGCAGCGTCAGGATCATGAACACTGAAGCTTTCTTT. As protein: CASSVRIMNTEAFF.

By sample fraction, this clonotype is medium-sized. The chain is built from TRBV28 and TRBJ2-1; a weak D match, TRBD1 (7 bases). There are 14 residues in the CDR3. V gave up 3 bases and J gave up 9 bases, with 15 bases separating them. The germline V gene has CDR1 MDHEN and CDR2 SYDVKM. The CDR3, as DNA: TGTGCCAGCAGTTTCCCCGCAGGGGGAGGTGAGCAGTTCTTC. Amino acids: CASSFPAGGGEQFF. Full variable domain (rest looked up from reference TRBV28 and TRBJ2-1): DVKVTQSSRYLVKRTGEKVFLECVQDMDHENMFWYRQDPGLGLRLIYFSYDVKMKEKGDIPEGYSVSREKKERFSLILESASTNQTSMYLCASSFPAGGGEQFFGPGTRLTVL.

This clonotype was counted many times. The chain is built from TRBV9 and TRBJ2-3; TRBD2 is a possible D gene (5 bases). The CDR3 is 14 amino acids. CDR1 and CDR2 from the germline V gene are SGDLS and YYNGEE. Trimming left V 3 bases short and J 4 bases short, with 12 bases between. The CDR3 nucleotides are TGTGCCAGCAGCGGGCAGGTGAGGGCAGATACGCAGTATTTT. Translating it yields CASSGQVRADTQYF.

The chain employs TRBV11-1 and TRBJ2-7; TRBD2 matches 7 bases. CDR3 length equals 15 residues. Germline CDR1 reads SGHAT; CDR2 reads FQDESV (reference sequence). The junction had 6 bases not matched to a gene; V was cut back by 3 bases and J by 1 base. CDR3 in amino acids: CASSLASGRSYEQYF. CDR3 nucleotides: TGTGCCAGCAGCTTGGCTAGCGGCAGATCCTACGAGCAGTACTTC.

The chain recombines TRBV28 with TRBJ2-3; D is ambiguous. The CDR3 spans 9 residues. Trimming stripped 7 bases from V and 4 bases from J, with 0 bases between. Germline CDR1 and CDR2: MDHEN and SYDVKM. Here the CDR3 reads CASTDTQYF. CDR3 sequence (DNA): TGTGCCAGCACAGATACGCAGTATTTT.

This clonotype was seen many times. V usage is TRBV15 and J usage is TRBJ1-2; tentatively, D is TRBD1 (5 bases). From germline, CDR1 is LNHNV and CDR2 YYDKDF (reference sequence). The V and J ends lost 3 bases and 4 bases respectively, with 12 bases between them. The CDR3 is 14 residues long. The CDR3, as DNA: TGTGCCACCAGCAGTGGGACGGTCTTCTATGGCTACACCTTC. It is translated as CATSSGTVFYGYTF. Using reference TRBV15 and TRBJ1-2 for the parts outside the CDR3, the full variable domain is DAMVIQNPRYQVTQFGKPVTLSCSQTLNHNVMYWYQQKSSQAPKLLFHYYDKDFNNEADTPDNFQSRRPNTSFCFLDIRSPGLGDTAMYLCATSSGTVFYGYTFGSGTRLTVV.